This TCR beta chain was obtained from a study of blood T cell repertoires in COVID-19. The junction had 9 bases not matched to a gene; V was cut back by 6 bases and J by 6 bases. This CDR3 is 14 amino acids long. CDR1 is MGHRA and CDR2 is YSYEKL in the germline V gene. Original processing methods: Reference gene primer amplification yielded estimated nucleated cell counts. Clones were read by immunoSEQ multiplex PCR, and TCRdb kept only the in-frame ones, dropping some. Clone size and V and J calls were adopted from that table, with D and trimming inferred from the DNA. The table includes around 390,000 clones, approximately 87% detected once.

Sequencing used PBMCs or T cells enriched from blood (not recorded which). This chain connects TRBV4-1 to TRBJ2-3; TRBD2 aligns across 7 bases. The sequence was obtained from a woman aged 45-65 years who had recovered from COVID-19. CDR3 nucleotide sequence: TGCGCCAGCAGTAGAGGCGGGGGTACGGATACGCAGTATTTT. Protein product: CASSRGGGTDTQYF.